The 22 T cell receptor beta chains below come from one sample, sequenced in a study of CXCR3-negative and CXCR3-positive naive CD8 T cells. TRB cDNA was prepared as libraries by UMI-labeled 5' RACE. TCRdb reprocessed the 5' RACE reads and stores each CDR3 protein as one record, lacking DNA. Its table records around 140,000 distinct CDR3 sequences. The sample was naive CXCR3- CD8+ T cells from blood. Subset reported: CD45RO-CCR7+CD27+CD95- naive CD8+ T cells lacking CXCR3 (TNR3-). All receptors derive from a human donor in good health. Some clones in this sample may be carry-over from other donors' samples.

This chain links TRBV5-1 with TRBJ1-6. Per germline, CDR1 SGHRS and CDR2 YFSETQ. This CDR3 has 15 residues. CDR3 sequence: CASSLAEQRNSPLHF.

V gene TRBV15 combines with J gene TRBJ1-2; with no DNA, the TCRdb D assignment of TRBD1 cannot be verified. Germline loops: CDR1 LNHNV, CDR2 YYDKDF (reference sequence). CDR3 length: 16 amino acids. The CDR3 loop reads CATSRDLWGGVEGYTF.

The V gene is TRBV6-6, the J gene TRBJ1-2; TCRdb indicates TRBD1, and absent DNA this call remains unverified. Per germline, CDR1 MNHNY and CDR2 SVGAGI (reference sequence). The CDR3 loop spans 15 amino acids. CDR3 amino acids: CASSPPGTGVYGYTF.

The gene calls are TRBV5-1 and TRBJ2-7. Germline V CDR1 and CDR2: SGHRS, YFSETQ. The CDR3 consists of 14 residues. The CDR3 loop is CASSLYSSSYEQYF.

The rearrangement links TRBV7-2 to TRBJ1-5. This CDR3 region has 13 residues. Germline-derived CDR1 and CDR2 are SGHTA and FQGNSA. CDR3 region: CASRSDGDQPQHF.

The chain carries TRBV7-9 and TRBJ1-1; as DNA is missing, the TRBD1 call by TCRdb cannot be tested. The CDR3 totals 15 residues. Germline CDR1 and CDR2: SEHNR and FQNEAQ (reference sequence). The CDR3 reads CASSLPQGVNTEAFF.

The chain couples TRBV21-1 to TRBJ2-3; without DNA, the TCRdb call of TRBD1 cannot be checked. TRBV21-1 is given as a pseudogene. CDR3 length equals 18 residues. This CDR3 reads CASSSLRRGARYQWTQYF.

The chain recombines TRBV15 with TRBJ2-1; TCRdb returns TRBD1, unconfirmable since there is no DNA. Germline V gene lookup returns CDR1 LNHNV and CDR2 YYDKDF (reference sequence). The CDR3 length is 16 residues. The CDR3 protein is CATSRDRGQLYNEQFF.

This chain uses TRBV12-3 or TRBV12-4 with TRBJ2-7; TCRdb selects TRBD1, and the lack of DNA leaves this call unchecked. The CDR3 is 12 residues long. CDR3 sequence: CASGGARLEQYF.

The chain combines TRBV18 with TRBJ2-7. Per germline, CDR1 KGHSH and CDR2 LQKENI. The CDR3 has 15 residues. The CDR3 loop is CASSPPYQSSYEQYF.

The chain joins TRBV10-3 to TRBJ2-6; the TRBD1 assignment by TCRdb is unverifiable without DNA. The CDR3 contains 17 residues. CDR1 and CDR2 from the germline V gene are ENHRY and SYGVKD. CDR3 residues: CAISPGTGAAGANVLTF.

V usage is TRBV7-9 and J usage is TRBJ2-1; the D call of TRBD1 rests on TCRdb alone, since no DNA is present to check it. Germline values: CDR1 SEHNR, CDR2 FQNEAQ (reference sequence). The CDR3 has 13 residues. The CDR3 spells CASSLGGGREQFF.

CDR3 sequence: CASSFDRGGYEQYF. This chain connects TRBV12-3 or TRBV12-4 to TRBJ2-7; the D call from TCRdb, TRBD1, cannot be confirmed without DNA. The CDR3 totals 14 residues.

This chain uses TRBV5-8 with TRBJ2-7; the D call of TRBD1 rests on TCRdb alone, since no DNA is present to check it. The CDR3 totals 13 residues. Per the germline V gene, CDR1 is SGHTS and CDR2 is YDEGEE. The chain's CDR3 is CASSKGHYYEQYF.

This sequence joins TRBV4-1 and TRBJ1-2; TCRdb's D call of TRBD1 is untestable without DNA. This CDR3 has 15 residues. Germline values: CDR1 MGHRA, CDR2 YSYEKL. This CDR3 is CASSQPGEKTWGYTF.

J is TRBJ2-5 and V is TRBV28; lacking DNA, the TRBD1 call made by TCRdb goes unchecked. The CDR3 runs to 18 residues. Germline lookup yields CDR1 MDHEN and CDR2 SYDVKM. The CDR3 sequence is CASSLDVEDREYQETQYF.

The chain recombines TRBV27 with TRBJ2-6; TCRdb returns TRBD2, unconfirmable since there is no DNA. Per the germline V gene, CDR1 is MNHEY and CDR2 is SMNVEV (reference sequence). The CDR3 extends over 16 amino acids. CDR3 loop: CANDGRPDSGANVLTF.

The J gene is TRBJ2-1, the V gene TRBV7-8. Germline CDR1 and CDR2: SGHVS and FQNEAQ. The CDR3 is made up of 14 amino acids. The CDR3: CASKAGEVAFEQFF.

V is TRBV4-1 and J is TRBJ2-7; the TRBD1 assignment by TCRdb is unverifiable without DNA. This CDR3 has 16 amino acids. Germline loops: CDR1 MGHRA, CDR2 YSYEKL. CDR3 amino acids: CASSLSGTGPSYEQYF.

V gene TRBV29-1 combines with J gene TRBJ2-7. Germline assignment: CDR1 SQVTM and CDR2 ANQGSEA. The CDR3 totals 14 residues. CDR3 sequence reads: CSVEDRTDSYEQYF.

This chain connects TRBV7-7 to TRBJ2-5; with no DNA, the TCRdb D assignment of TRBD1 cannot be verified. Germline values: CDR1 SSHAT, CDR2 FNYEAQ (reference sequence). The CDR3 is 11 residues long. CDR3 residues: CASSTGETQYF.

J is TRBJ2-5 and V is TRBV7-6. The length of the CDR3 is 15 residues. The V gene's germline CDR1 is SGHVS and CDR2 FNYEAQ. The CDR3 spells CASSSTSGTQETQYF.